Below are 11 T cell receptor beta chains sequenced from a single sample in a study of neurological immune-mediated disorders. TCRdb redid the calling of the 5' RACE reads with MiXCR, one entry per CDR3 protein. The data hold over 90,000 distinct CDR3 sequences, with about 10% observed a single time. Time point: longitudinal time-point 3. Sequencing used PBMCs. All receptors derive from a female donor with HTLV-1-associated myelopathy (HAM/TSP).

This clonotype appeared a few times. This chain links TRBV7-8 with TRBJ1-5, with 10 bases that match TRBD1. V gave up 5 bases and J gave up 4 bases; unmatched junction bases: 5. This CDR3 is 15 amino acids long. CDR1 is SGHVS, CDR2 FQNEAQ, per germline. CDR3 residues: CASSAGQGENQPQHF. As DNA, the CDR3 is TGTGCCAGCAGCGCCGGACAGGGGGAAAATCAGCCCCAGCATTTT.

The genes are TRBV20-1 and TRBJ2-1; D unresolved. V lost 6 bases, J lost 5 bases, and 11 bases lay in between. In germline, CDR1 is DFQATT, CDR2 SNEGSKA (reference sequence). The CDR3 runs to 12 residues. CDR3 DNA: TGCAGTGCCACTCGAGGAAACAATGAGCAGTTCTTC. It translates to CSATRGNNEQFF.

The chain couples TRBV5-1 to TRBJ2-5, with D perhaps matching TRBD1 or TRBD2 (5 bases each). The ends were cut back, 4 bases at V and 5 bases at J, with 18 bases in the middle. Germline loops: CDR1 SGHRS, CDR2 YFSETQ. There are 15 residues in the CDR3. The CDR3: CASSTGLSEGETQYF. CDR3 nucleotide sequence: TGCGCCAGCAGCACAGGACTTAGCGAAGGGGAGACCCAGTACTTC.

This clonotype was counted ten times or more. The chain links TRBV4-1 to TRBJ2-5; D possibly corresponds to TRBD2 (6 bases). Germline CDR1 MGHRA, CDR2 YSYEKL. This CDR3 has 15 residues. Trimming removed 0 bases from V and 2 bases from J, with 10 bases in between. DNA of the CDR3: TGCGCCAGCAGCCAAGATGGGGGAGGTCAAGAGACCCAGTACTTC. Translating it yields CASSQDGGGQETQYF.

The chain uses TRBV20-1 and TRBJ2-5, with TRBD2 identical over 8 bases. This CDR3 region has 13 residues. Germline CDR1 reads DFQATT; CDR2 reads SNEGSKA (reference sequence). With 8 bases clipped from V and 5 bases from J, the junction kept 10 bases outside the gene matches. CDR3 residues: CSLGGGGMETQYF. As DNA, the CDR3 is TGCAGTCTCGGGGGGGGGGGAATGGAGACCCAGTACTTC.

For this clonotype: A much larger clone lies a single base off, so this may be a read error. The J gene is TRBJ2-2, the V gene TRBV20-1; possible D gene TRBD1, 5 bases. The CDR3 consists of 14 residues. Per germline, CDR1 DFQATT and CDR2 SNEGSKA (reference sequence). V was cut by 1 base and J by 5 bases, with 11 bases left in between. Here the CDR3 reads CSARVKGRTGELFF. The CDR3 DNA sequence: TGCAGTGCTAGAGTTAAGGGGCGAACCGGGGAGCTGTTTTTT.

This clonotype was detected many times. The chain recombines TRBV25-1 with TRBJ2-7; a possible D gene is TRBD1 (5 bases). There are 11 residues in the CDR3. V was clipped by 7 bases and J by 1 base, with 5 bases between them. The germline V gene has CDR1 MGHDK and CDR2 SYGVNS. CDR3 protein: CASTGSYEQYF. CDR3 bases: TGTGCCAGCACAGGGTCCTACGAGCAGTACTTC.

The chain carries TRBV7-2 and TRBJ2-5; 7 bases are a match to TRBD2. Germline V gene data show CDR1 as SGHTA and CDR2 as FQGNSA. Trimming cost V 5 bases and J 0 bases; bases outside gene matches: 12. This CDR3 spans 17 amino acids. The CDR3 protein is CASSRKSAGMYQETQYF. The CDR3, as DNA: TGTGCCAGCAGCCGAAAGTCAGCGGGGATGTACCAAGAGACCCAGTACTTC.

This clonotype came up many times. The V call is TRBV5-1, the J call TRBJ2-7; TRBD2 matches 12 bases. J gave up 3 bases and V 4 bases, and 14 bases lay outside the gene matches. The CDR3 totals 18 residues. Germline V gene sequence: CDR1 SGHRS, CDR2 YFSETQ. The CDR3 DNA is TGCGCCAGCAGCCCTATGTCGTTGCTAGCGGGGGGGCTCTACGAGCAGTACTTC. Its translation is CASSPMSLLAGGLYEQYF.

This clonotype was counted many times. The chain combines TRBV10-3 with TRBJ2-7, with TRBD2 matching 8 bases. V was clipped by 3 bases and J by 2 bases; unmatched bases: 3. Germline V gene sequence: CDR1 ENHRY, CDR2 SYGVKD. The CDR3 covers 14 residues. The CDR3 reads CAISDGGGTYEQYF. DNA of the CDR3: TGTGCCATCAGTGATGGCGGGGGGACCTACGAGCAGTACTTC.

This clonotype was seen repeatedly, ten times or more. The rearrangement joins TRBV6-5 to TRBJ2-1; 13 positions agree with TRBD2. CDR1 is MNHEY, CDR2 SVGAGI, per germline. The J segment lost 6 bases and the V segment lost 6 bases, leaving 11 bases of the junction unmatched. This CDR3 region has 17 residues. The CDR3 DNA sequence: TGTGCCAGCAGAAACATATGGACTAGCGGGGGTTTCAATGAGCAGTTCTTC. Its protein is CASRNIWTSGGFNEQFF.